This paragraph reports one T cell receptor beta chain. Its target is not known. The junction departs from the called germline gene at one end, perhaps through a read error. This record comes from a study of blood T cells in healthy people across ages. Whole-study findings and limits: The fall in TCR beta diversity per million T cells was roughly linear with age. The authors considered diversity estimates from one million T cells to be underestimates. TCR beta diversity correlated strongly with naive T cell percentage. Not knowing donor CMV status may have confounded expanded clonotype changes.

For the second PCR, which ran for about 6 to 11 cycles, a sample-barcoded 5' primer and a J-beta primer mix were used. TCRdb re-called the 5' RACE reads through MiXCR, storing one row per CDR3 protein. Of 1.5 million to 2 million distinct CDR3 sequences listed, 28% are singletons. CDR1 is LGHNA and CDR2 is YSLEER in the germline V gene. The CDR3 is 13 residues long. The TCR sequence derives from a woman aged 25 to 39 in good health. The J gene is TRBJ2-3, the V gene TRBV4-3; D is perhaps TRBD1 or TRBD2 (5 bases each). The sequencing input was blood. The CDR3 loop reads CAISQRDGDTQYF. The DNA of the CDR3 is TGCGCCATCAGCCAGAGGGACGGAGATACGCAGTATTTT.